The 11 T cell receptor beta chains below were found in one sample sequenced in a study of PD-1 blockade in classical Hodgkin lymphoma. Time point described: cycle 4 day 1 (C4D1), after more than five weeks of nivolumab. Autologous stem cell transplantation was followed by relapse in every patient, and brentuximab vedotin exposure varied. TCRdb keeps only in-frame clones here, not all; method: immunoSEQ multiplex PCR. This sample has approximately 52,000 clones, with approximately 89% found just once. The material was peripheral blood mononuclear cells (PBMCs), obtained before the fourth cycle of nivolumab. All receptors come from a human donor with classical Hodgkin lymphoma.

This chain joins TRBV11-1 and TRBJ1-2; tentatively, D is TRBD1 (5 bases). The ends were cut back, 2 bases at V and 8 bases at J, with 12 bases in the middle. Germline CDR1 is SGHAT and CDR2 is FQDESV (reference sequence). The CDR3 covers 13 residues. The CDR3 region is CASSLPSGSGYTF. The CDR3 bases are TGTGCCAGCAGCTTACCGTCAGGGAGCGGCTACACCTTC.

J is TRBJ2-5 and V is TRBV11-2; unclear D gene. V was clipped by 5 bases and J by 5 bases, with 15 bases between them. In germline, CDR1 is SGHAT, CDR2 FQNNGV. This CDR3 contains 14 residues. This CDR3 reads CASSQYARPETQYF. CDR3 bases: TGTGCCAGCAGCCAGTACGCTAGGCCCGAGACCCAGTACTTC.

The chain has TRBV19 and TRBJ2-3; 10 nucleotides match TRBD1. Losses at the gene ends were 4 bases for V and 3 bases for J; bases not matched to a gene: 10. The CDR3 totals 17 residues. The germline V gene encodes CDR1 LNHDA and CDR2 SQIVND (reference sequence). DNA for the CDR3: TGTGCCAGTAGTACCGTCAAGGACAGGGGGATTACAGATACGCAGTATTTT. Translated: CASSTVKDRGITDTQYF.

This clone showed up just once. The chain combines TRBV4-1 with TRBJ2-7; no clear D gene. The CDR3 runs 13 residues. Germline V gene lookup returns CDR1 MGHRA and CDR2 YSYEKL. V gave up 2 bases and J gave up 3 bases, with 8 bases separating them. The CDR3 is CASSQTPGYEQYF. The CDR3 DNA reads as TGCGCCAGCAGCCAAACTCCGGGCTACGAGCAGTACTTC.

This clone was seen just once. V and J are TRBV5-1 and TRBJ2-7; 10 bases align to TRBD2. CDR1 and CDR2 from the germline V gene are SGHRS and YFSETQ. The CDR3 has 15 residues. Losses at the gene ends were 4 bases for V and 4 bases for J; bases not matched to a gene: 8. The CDR3 DNA sequence: TGCGCCAGCAGCCGTACTAGCGGGATATCTTACGAGCAGTACTTC. Amino acids: CASSRTSGISYEQYF.

The chain uses TRBV2 and TRBJ1-2, with 7 bases that match TRBD1. The CDR3 has 16 residues. Losses at the gene ends were 4 bases for V and 4 bases for J; bases not matched to a gene: 12. Per the germline V gene, CDR1 is SNHLY and CDR2 is FYNNEI. The CDR3 sequence: CASSGRQGSLGYGYTF. CDR3 bases: TGTGCCAGCAGTGGTCGACAGGGAAGCTTGGGCTATGGCTACACCTTC.

V usage is TRBV28 and J usage is TRBJ2-7; no reliable D call. Trimming removed 3 bases at V and 0 bases at J, with 6 bases between. The CDR3 extends over 13 amino acids. Germline V lookup: CDR1 MDHEN, CDR2 SYDVKM. In DNA form, the CDR3 reads TGTGCCAGCAGTTTGGGCAGCTCCTACGAGCAGTACTTC. Its protein is CASSLGSSYEQYF.

This rearrangement joins TRBV27 to TRBJ2-5; D perhaps matches TRBD2 (6 bases). Near its end, the DNA agrees better with TRBJ2-7, so the J call may be wrong. The CDR3 sequence is 14 residues long. Germline loops: CDR1 MNHEY, CDR2 SMNVEV (reference sequence). CDR3 sequence reads: CASMGGTVPYEQYF. The CDR3, as DNA: TGTGCCAGCATGGGCGGGACGGTCCCTTACGAGCAGTACTTC.

The V and J genes are TRBV27 and TRBJ2-7; D remains ambiguous. Germline loops: CDR1 MNHEY, CDR2 SMNVEV (reference sequence). The CDR3 has 14 amino acids. Trimming pared 0 bases from V and 3 bases from J, leaving 9 bases between. CDR3 sequence reads: CASSLSPDGYEQYF. The CDR3 DNA reads TGTGCCAGCAGTTTATCCCCCGACGGCTACGAGCAGTACTTC.

This clone was counted a few times. V is TRBV28 and J is TRBJ2-7; 7 bases are a match to TRBD1. The junction had 7 bases not matched to a gene; V was cut back by 5 bases and J by 6 bases. The CDR3 length is 13 residues. Germline-derived CDR1 and CDR2 are MDHEN and SYDVKM. CDR3 DNA sequence: TGTGCCAGCAGTCTGGGACAGCTAGTCGAGCAGTACTTC. Its protein product is CASSLGQLVEQYF.

The chain carries TRBV4-1 and TRBJ2-3, with a possible D match to TRBD1 (8 bases). With 4 bases removed from V and 5 bases from J, the gap between germline ends came to 16 bases. This CDR3 spans 15 amino acids. In germline, CDR1 is MGHRA, CDR2 YSYEKL. As DNA, the CDR3 is TGCGCCAGCAGCCTTCGACAGGGGAGGGTAGATACGCAGTATTTT. Translated, it gives CASSLRQGRVDTQYF.